A single sample gave rise to the 29 T cell receptor beta chains below, sequenced in a study of beta chain features in type 1 diabetes. TCRB transcripts that were expressed got sequenced, as all of the isolated RNA had been reverse transcribed. The repertoire was sequenced with immunoSEQ multiplex PCR; TCRdb's copy has only in-frame clones and lacks some. The table records about 150,000 clones, over 7.5% of them present only once. The specimen was central memory CD4+ T cells from blood. The source is a man younger than 30 in good health.

V and J are TRBV5-5 and TRBJ2-7; tentative D call: TRBD1 (7 bases). Germline V lookup: CDR1 SGHKS, CDR2 YYEKEE (reference sequence). CDR3 length: 16 residues. V was clipped by 4 bases and J by 0 bases, with 17 bases between them. The CDR3 loop reads CASSVAGQRTSYEQYF. CDR3 DNA sequence: TGTGCCAGCAGCGTCGCGGGACAGCGGACCTCCTACGAGCAGTACTTC.

The chain is built from TRBV6-6 and TRBJ1-5; 9 bases agree with TRBD1. Looked up from germline, CDR1 is MNHNY and CDR2 is SVGAGI (reference sequence). The CDR3 has 14 amino acids. V shed 4 bases, J shed 7 bases, and the junction held 5 bases outside the gene matches. CDR3 nucleotides: TGTGCCAGCAGTTCGCGACAGGGGGGACAGCCCCAGCATTTT. This gives the protein CASSSRQGGQPQHF.

A few counts support this clone. This chain joins TRBV7-3 and TRBJ2-1, with D hard to call. The germline V and J ends were trimmed by 3 bases and 0 bases, with 6 bases remaining between them. Germline CDR1 and CDR2: SGHTA and FQGTGA. The CDR3 sequence is 14 residues long. CDR3 sequence (DNA): TGTGCCAGCAGCTTCGACAACTCCTACAATGAGCAGTTCTTC. Encoded protein: CASSFDNSYNEQFF. The variable domain in full, with the rest retrieved from reference TRBV7-3 and TRBJ2-1, is GAGVSQTPSNKVTEKGKYVELRCDPISGHTALYWYRQSLGQGPEFLIYFQGTGAADDSGLPNDRFFAVRPEGSVSTLKIQRTERGDSAVYLCASSFDNSYNEQFFGPGTRLTVL.

V usage is TRBV5-6 and J usage is TRBJ2-7; possibly TRBD1 for D (6 bases). Germline CDR1 and CDR2: SGHDT and YYEEEE. The V end was cut by 0 bases, the J end by 2 bases, with 12 bases between. The CDR3 length is 15 residues. The DNA for the CDR3 is TGTGCCAGCAGCTTGGGTCAGGGGCTGACCTACGAGCAGTACTTC. It codes for CASSLGQGLTYEQYF.

The table lists this clone with a few counts. This sample also contains other DNA sequences that code for the same CDR3. In DNA, the CDR3 is TGTGCCAGCAGACCCGGGACAGGGGGACAAGAGACCCAGTACTTC. Its translation: CASRPGTGGQETQYF. The chain is built from TRBV7-7 and TRBJ2-5; the match to TRBD1 covers 11 bases. V was clipped by 6 bases and J by 2 bases; unmatched bases: 5. This CDR3 comprises 15 residues. Per the germline V gene, CDR1 is SSHAT and CDR2 is FNYEAQ (reference sequence).

The V and J genes are TRBV5-1 and TRBJ2-5; 10 bases match TRBD2. The V gene end was trimmed by 0 bases and the J gene end by 2 bases; junction bases not matched to a gene: 4. Germline values: CDR1 SGHRS, CDR2 YFSETQ. This CDR3 is 16 amino acids long. The CDR3 here is CASSLAASGRQETQYF. CDR3 DNA: TGCGCCAGCAGCTTGGCGGCTAGCGGGAGACAAGAGACCCAGTACTTC.

This sequence joins TRBV15 and TRBJ1-5; 11 bases line up with TRBD1. Per the germline V gene, CDR1 is LNHNV and CDR2 is YYDKDF (reference sequence). The V gene end was trimmed by 7 bases and the J gene end by 6 bases; junction bases not matched to a gene: 8. This CDR3 comprises 15 residues. The CDR3 here is CATIKDRGLGQPQHF. CDR3 nucleotide sequence: TGTGCCACCATCAAGGACAGGGGGCTGGGTCAGCCCCAGCATTTT.

This clone has just a few counts. V and J are TRBV6-6 and TRBJ1-5; D possibly corresponds to TRBD1 (5 bases). The length of the CDR3 is 13 residues. V dropped 2 bases and J dropped 6 bases, with 8 bases sitting between them. CDR1 and CDR2 from the germline V gene are MNHNY and SVGAGI (reference sequence). CDR3 sequence: CASSYGGGQPQHF. The DNA of the CDR3 is TGTGCCAGCAGTTACGGGGGGGGTCAGCCCCAGCATTTT.

The chain employs TRBV6-6 and TRBJ1-1; 8 nucleotides match TRBD1. The J segment lost 5 bases and the V segment lost 0 bases, leaving 5 bases of the junction unmatched. The length of the CDR3 is 15 residues. Germline loops: CDR1 MNHNY, CDR2 SVGAGI (reference sequence). The CDR3 loop reads CASSYSPDRGTEAFF. The CDR3 DNA reads TGTGCCAGCAGTTACTCACCCGACAGGGGTACTGAAGCTTTCTTT.

V is TRBV6-6 and J is TRBJ1-1; tentative D call: TRBD1 (6 bases). V shed 6 bases and J shed 4 bases, with 12 bases lying between them. Per germline, CDR1 MNHNY and CDR2 SVGAGI (reference sequence). The CDR3 is made up of 13 amino acids. The CDR3, as DNA: TGTGCCAGCAGACTACAGGGCACCACTGAAGCTTTCTTT. Translated: CASRLQGTTEAFF.

The rearrangement uses TRBV7-2 and TRBJ2-5; 9 bases map to TRBD1. The CDR3 runs 13 residues. V lost 6 bases and J lost 7; bases outside the gene matches: 6. From germline, CDR1 is SGHTA and CDR2 FQGNSA. CDR3 nucleotide sequence: TGTGCCAGCAGGGCCCGACAGGGGGTGACCCAGTACTTC. Its protein product is CASRARQGVTQYF. The full variable domain, rest sourced from reference TRBV7-2 and TRBJ2-5, is GAGVSQSPSNKVTEKGKDVELRCDPISGHTALYWYRQSLGQGLEFLIYFQGNSAPDKSGLPSDRFSAERTGGSVSTLTIQRTQQEDSAVYLCASRARQGVTQYFGPGTRLLVL.

In regard to this clone: Compared with germline, one end of the junction differs, possibly owing to a read error. The V call is TRBV28, the J call TRBJ1-1; 7 positions match TRBD1. This CDR3 has 16 residues. The germline V gene has CDR1 MDHEN and CDR2 SYDVKM. This CDR3 reads CASSFPRQGMKTEAFF. CDR3 DNA sequence: TGTGCCAGCAGTTTCCCCCGACAGGGAATGAAAACTGAAGCTTTCTTT.

This clone was found a few times. The CDR3 nucleotides are TGCGCCAGCAGCTTGGGGGTAGGGGGCAGGCGGAACACTGAAGCTTTCTTT. Encoded protein: CASSLGVGGRRNTEAFF. V gene TRBV5-1 combines with J gene TRBJ1-1, with TRBD1 identical over 7 bases. This CDR3 comprises 17 residues. Germline values: CDR1 SGHRS, CDR2 YFSETQ. The J segment lost 1 base and the V segment lost 0 bases, leaving 9 bases of the junction unmatched. The full variable domain, rest sourced from reference TRBV5-1 and TRBJ1-1, is KAGVTQTPRYLIKTRGQQVTLSCSPISGHRSVSWYQQTPGQGLQFLFEYFSETQRNKGNFPGRFSGRQFSNSRSEMNVSTLELGDSALYLCASSLGVGGRRNTEAFFGQGTRLTVV.

In its sample, this clone was seen a few times. This chain connects TRBV7-9 to TRBJ1-2; D is uncertain. This CDR3 has 13 residues. Germline V CDR1 and CDR2: SEHNR, FQNEAQ (reference sequence). The V gene lost 1 base and the J gene lost 0 bases, with 3 bases spanning the gap. As DNA, the CDR3 is TGTGCCAGCAGCTTAGGAGCTAACTATGGCTACACCTTC. Translating it yields CASSLGANYGYTF. Variable domain in full (rest from reference TRBV7-9 and TRBJ1-2): DTGVSQNPRHKITKRGQNVTFRCDPISEHNRLYWYRQTLGQGPEFLTYFQNEAQLEKSRLLSDRFSAERPKGSFSTLEIQRTEQGDSAMYLCASSLGANYGYTFGSGTRLTVV.

The chain couples TRBV5-4 to TRBJ2-3, with 11 bases aligning to TRBD2. V lost 5 bases and J lost 0; bases outside the gene matches: 2. Germline V CDR1 and CDR2: SGHNT, YYREEE (reference sequence). CDR3 length: 15 residues. The CDR3 sequence: CASRGLAESTDTQYF. Written as DNA, the CDR3 is TGTGCCAGCAGGGGACTAGCGGAGAGCACAGATACGCAGTATTTT. Complete variable domain (other parts from reference TRBV5-4 and TRBJ2-3): ETGVTQSPTHLIKTRGQQVTLRCSSQSGHNTVSWYQQALGQGPQFIFQYYREEENGRGNFPPRFSGLQFPNYSSELNVNALELDDSALYLCASRGLAESTDTQYFGPGTRLTVL.

This clone has at least ten counts. The chain is built from TRBV28 and TRBJ2-7; 8 bases fit TRBD2. CDR3 size: 16 residues. With V trimmed by 4 bases and J by 0 bases, 8 bases remained unmatched. The germline V gene encodes CDR1 MDHEN and CDR2 SYDVKM. CDR3 sequence: CASSSPGSGVSYEQYF. For the CDR3, the DNA is TGTGCCAGCAGTTCTCCCGGTAGCGGGGTCTCCTACGAGCAGTACTTC. Full variable domain (rest looked up from reference TRBV28 and TRBJ2-7): DVKVTQSSRYLVKRTGEKVFLECVQDMDHENMFWYRQDPGLGLRLIYFSYDVKMKEKGDIPEGYSVSREKKERFSLILESASTNQTSMYLCASSSPGSGVSYEQYFGPGTRLTVT.

This clone was seen repeatedly, ten times or more. The V and J genes are TRBV2 and TRBJ1-2; no reliable D call. The germline V gene has CDR1 SNHLY and CDR2 FYNNEI. V lost 1 base and J 4 bases, leaving 13 bases between the germline ends. This CDR3 is built from 15 residues. This chain's CDR3 is CASSEEGTAVYGYTF. CDR3 bases: TGTGCCAGCAGTGAAGAAGGCACAGCCGTCTATGGCTACACCTTC.

V usage is TRBV5-4 and J usage is TRBJ2-2; 12 nucleotides line up with TRBD2. Trimming removed 4 bases from V and 6 bases from J; junction bases left unmatched: 4. The V gene's germline CDR1 is SGHNT and CDR2 YYREEE (reference sequence). The CDR3 length is 15 residues. The chain's CDR3 is CASSKTSGSSGELFF. The CDR3 DNA reads TGTGCCAGCAGCAAGACTAGCGGGAGTTCCGGGGAGCTGTTTTTT. Full variable domain (remainder filled in from reference TRBV5-4 and TRBJ2-2): ETGVTQSPTHLIKTRGQQVTLRCSSQSGHNTVSWYQQALGQGPQFIFQYYREEENGRGNFPPRFSGLQFPNYSSELNVNALELDDSALYLCASSKTSGSSGELFFGEGSRLTVL.

In this sample, this clone turned up a few times. This chain joins TRBV6-1 and TRBJ2-5; D uncertain. The CDR3 is 14 residues long. The V end lost 6 bases, the J end lost 5 bases, and 16 bases lay between the germline ends. Germline values: CDR1 MNHNS, CDR2 SASEGT. The CDR3 here is CASSVDLRRETQYF. CDR3 DNA sequence: TGTGCCAGCAGCGTTGACTTACGGCGGGAGACCCAGTACTTC.

This clone was recorded a few times. The rearrangement uses TRBV29-1 and TRBJ1-5; the D gene is possibly TRBD1 (5 bases). The V end was cut by 2 bases, the J end by 7 bases, with 12 bases between. CDR3 size: 13 residues. Per the germline V gene, CDR1 is SQVTM and CDR2 is ANQGSEA. The CDR3: CSVELQGGQPQHF. As DNA, the CDR3 is TGCAGCGTTGAACTGCAGGGAGGACAGCCCCAGCATTTT.

This clone was detected ten times or more. The V call is TRBV6-6, the J call TRBJ2-7; a weak D match, TRBD2 (6 bases). Trimming took 5 bases from V and 3 from J, leaving 8 bases between them. The CDR3 runs 12 residues. Germline loops: CDR1 MNHNY, CDR2 SVGAGI (reference sequence). CDR3 coding DNA: TGTGCCAGCAGTCAGGAGGGCTACGAGCAGTACTTC. This sequence encodes CASSQEGYEQYF.

This clone has only a few counts. The rearrangement uses TRBV5-6 and TRBJ1-1; 8 nucleotides agree with TRBD1. CDR3 length: 13 amino acids. J was trimmed by 4 bases and V by 5 bases; bases with no gene match: 4. Germline assignment: CDR1 SGHDT and CDR2 YYEEEE. CDR3 amino acids: CASRETGGTEAFF. CDR3 coding DNA: TGTGCCAGCAGGGAAACAGGGGGCACTGAAGCTTTCTTT.

This chain links TRBV4-3 with TRBJ2-3, with D tentatively TRBD2 (5 bases). V was clipped by 1 base and J by 0 bases, with 14 bases between them. The CDR3 contains 17 residues. Per germline, CDR1 LGHNA and CDR2 YSLEER. CDR3 bases: TGCGCCAGCAGCCAAGTTTTAGGCGGGCGAAGCACAGATACGCAGTATTTT. It yields the protein CASSQVLGGRSTDTQYF.

The V and J genes are TRBV6-5 and TRBJ2-7; 7 bases fit TRBD1. J gave up 4 bases and V 0 bases, and 6 bases lay outside the gene matches. This CDR3 spans 15 amino acids. Germline CDR1 and CDR2: MNHEY and SVGAGI. Written as DNA, the CDR3 is TGTGCCAGCAGTTACTCGGCAGGGGGTGATTACGAGCAGTACTTC. This encodes CASSYSAGGDYEQYF.

The table lists this clone with a few counts. This sequence joins TRBV5-1 and TRBJ2-5; D perhaps matches TRBD2 (6 bases). This CDR3 contains 14 residues. Germline V gene data show CDR1 as SGHRS and CDR2 as YFSETQ. V was shortened by 5 bases and J by 2 bases, with 13 bases between the two germline ends. CDR3 protein: CASRAGEVQETQYF. The CDR3 nucleotides read TGCGCCAGCAGGGCCGGGGAGGTGCAAGAGACCCAGTACTTC.

This clone was found a few times. This chain connects TRBV5-8 to TRBJ1-1, with D maybe TRBD1 (5 bases). There are 17 residues in the CDR3. Per germline, CDR1 SGHTS and CDR2 YDEGEE. V was pared by 1 base and J by 7 bases, with 23 bases between. The chain's CDR3 is CASSLRRMAGMKDEAFF. DNA of the CDR3: TGTGCCAGCAGCTTGCGTAGGATGGCAGGGATGAAGGATGAAGCTTTCTTT. The whole variable domain, filled in from reference TRBV5-8 and TRBJ1-1, reads EAGVTQSPTHLIKTRGQQATLRCSPISGHTSVYWYQQALGLGLQFLLWYDEGEERNRGNFPPRFSGRQFPNYSSELNVNALELEDSALYLCASSLRRMAGMKDEAFFGQGTRLTVV.

This clone was seen only a few times. The J gene is TRBJ2-7, the V gene TRBV10-3, with D tentatively TRBD2 (6 bases). The germline V and J ends were trimmed by 7 bases and 2 bases, with 15 bases remaining between them. Germline V gene data show CDR1 as ENHRY and CDR2 as SYGVKD. This CDR3 spans 14 amino acids. CDR3 residues: CAIKEGLGTYEQYF. The CDR3 DNA reads TGTGCCATCAAGGAGGGGTTAGGGACCTACGAGCAGTACTTC.

V usage is TRBV6-6 and J usage is TRBJ1-1, with a tentative D call TRBD1 (6 bases). In germline, CDR1 is MNHNY, CDR2 SVGAGI (reference sequence). This CDR3 has 14 amino acids. Trimming took 6 bases from V and 6 from J, leaving 17 bases between them. CDR3 protein: CASSQDTRGSEAFF. The CDR3 DNA follows: TGTGCCAGCAGCCAGGACACGAGGGGGTCTGAAGCTTTCTTT.

This chain links TRBV5-4 with TRBJ1-1; D is unclear. The germline CDR1 and CDR2 sequences are SGHNT and YYREEE (reference sequence). Trimming took off 4 bases at V and 1 base at J, with 8 bases between the two ends. The CDR3 consists of 13 residues. The CDR3 here is CASSVTENTEAFF. Written as DNA, the CDR3 is TGTGCCAGCAGCGTCACAGAGAACACTGAAGCTTTCTTT.